Each of the 3 T cell receptor beta chains below was sequenced from the same sample in a study of blood T cell repertoires in COVID-19. Clones were read by immunoSEQ multiplex PCR, and TCRdb kept only the in-frame ones, dropping some. Here the sample spans under 300,000 clones, less than 90% being singletons. Sequences were obtained from peripheral blood. These receptors all come from a human donor in a cohort sampled during active COVID-19.

V and J are TRBV29-1 and TRBJ2-2, with 7 bases identical to TRBD1. The CDR3 consists of 14 residues. CDR1 SQVTM and CDR2 ANQGSEA come from the germline V gene. Germline trimming cut 6 bases from V and 6 bases from J; bases unmatched to any gene: 10. In DNA, the CDR3 is TGCAGCGTAAAACAGGGGTTACTGGCCGGGGAGCTGTTTTTT. It is translated as CSVKQGLLAGELFF.

V and J are TRBV27 and TRBJ2-1; 8 bases map to TRBD2. The CDR3 is 19 amino acids. V was clipped by 6 bases and J by 8 bases; unmatched bases: 24. Germline values: CDR1 MNHEY, CDR2 SMNVEV (reference sequence). The CDR3 loop reads CASSFRTNPGLDRGYEQFF. The CDR3 DNA reads TGTGCCAGCAGCTTTCGCACGAATCCGGGACTAGATCGAGGATATGAGCAGTTCTTC.

The chain has TRBV2 and TRBJ2-7; 7 bases match TRBD2. The CDR3 runs to 14 residues. Germline V gene data show CDR1 as SNHLY and CDR2 as FYNNEI. V shed 7 bases and J 8 bases; nucleotides not matched to a gene: 14. CDR3 in amino acids: CASKGGGTTVKQYF. The CDR3 DNA reads as TGTGCCAGCAAGGGTGGTGGGACTACCGTGAAGCAGTACTTC.